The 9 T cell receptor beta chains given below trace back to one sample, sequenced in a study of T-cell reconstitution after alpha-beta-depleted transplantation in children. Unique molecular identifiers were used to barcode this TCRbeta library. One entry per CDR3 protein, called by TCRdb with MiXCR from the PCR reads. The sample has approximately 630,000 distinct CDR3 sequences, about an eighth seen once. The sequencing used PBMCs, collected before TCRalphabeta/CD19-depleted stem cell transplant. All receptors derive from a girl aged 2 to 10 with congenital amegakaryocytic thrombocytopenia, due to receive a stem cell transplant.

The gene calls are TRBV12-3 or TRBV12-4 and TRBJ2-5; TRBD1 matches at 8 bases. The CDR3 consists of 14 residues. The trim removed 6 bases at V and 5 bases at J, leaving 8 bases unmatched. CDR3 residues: CASSPDRGLETQYF. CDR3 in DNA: TGTGCCAGCAGCCCTGACAGGGGATTGGAGACCCAGTACTTC.

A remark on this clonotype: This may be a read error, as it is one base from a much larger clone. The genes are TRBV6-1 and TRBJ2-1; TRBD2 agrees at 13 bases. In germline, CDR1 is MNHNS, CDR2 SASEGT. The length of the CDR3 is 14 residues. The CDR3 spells CASKGLAGFNGQFF. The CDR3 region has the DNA TGTGCCAGCAAGGGACTAGCGGGATTCAATGGGCAGTTCTTC.

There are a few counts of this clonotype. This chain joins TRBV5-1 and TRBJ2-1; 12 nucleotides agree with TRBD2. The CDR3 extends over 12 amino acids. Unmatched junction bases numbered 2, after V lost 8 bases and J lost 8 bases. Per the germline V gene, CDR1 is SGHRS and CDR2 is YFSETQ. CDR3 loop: CASGLAGYEQFF. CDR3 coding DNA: TGCGCCAGTGGACTAGCGGGATATGAGCAGTTCTTC.

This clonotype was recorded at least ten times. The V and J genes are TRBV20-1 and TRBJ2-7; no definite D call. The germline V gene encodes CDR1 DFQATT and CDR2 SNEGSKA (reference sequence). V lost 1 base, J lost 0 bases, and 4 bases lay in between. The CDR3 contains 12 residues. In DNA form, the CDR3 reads TGCAGTGCTAGAGCCACCTCCTACGAGCAGTACTTC. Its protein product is CSARATSYEQYF.

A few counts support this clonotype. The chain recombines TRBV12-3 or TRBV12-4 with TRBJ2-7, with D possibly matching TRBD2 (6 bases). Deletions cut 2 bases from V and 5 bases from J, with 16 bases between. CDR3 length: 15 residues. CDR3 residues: CASSLRRDPPNEQYF. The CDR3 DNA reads TGTGCCAGCAGTTTAAGGCGGGATCCTCCCAACGAGCAGTACTTC.

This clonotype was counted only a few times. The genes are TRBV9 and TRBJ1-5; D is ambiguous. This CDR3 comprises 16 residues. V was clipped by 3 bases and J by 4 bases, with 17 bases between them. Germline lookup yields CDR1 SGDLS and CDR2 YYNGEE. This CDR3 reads CASSAPPGFPNQPQHF. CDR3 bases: TGTGCCAGCAGCGCACCGCCGGGTTTTCCGAATCAGCCCCAGCATTTT.

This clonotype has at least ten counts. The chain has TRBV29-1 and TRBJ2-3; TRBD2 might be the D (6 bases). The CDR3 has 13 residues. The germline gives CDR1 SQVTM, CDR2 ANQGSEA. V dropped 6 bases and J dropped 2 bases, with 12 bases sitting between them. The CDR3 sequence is CSVRGLITDTQYF. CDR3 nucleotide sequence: TGCAGCGTCCGAGGACTAATCACAGATACGCAGTATTTT.

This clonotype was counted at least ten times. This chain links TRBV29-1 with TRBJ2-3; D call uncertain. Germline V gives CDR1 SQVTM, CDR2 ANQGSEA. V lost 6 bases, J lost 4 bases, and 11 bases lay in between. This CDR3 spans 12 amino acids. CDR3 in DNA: TGCAGCGTCCGGACGCCGCCAGATACGCAGTATTTT. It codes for CSVRTPPDTQYF.

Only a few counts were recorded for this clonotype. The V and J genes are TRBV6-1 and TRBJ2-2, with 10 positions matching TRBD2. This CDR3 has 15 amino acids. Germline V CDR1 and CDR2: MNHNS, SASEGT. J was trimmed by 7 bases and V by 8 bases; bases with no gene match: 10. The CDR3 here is CASSGSSGRGGELFF. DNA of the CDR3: TGTGCCAGCTCAGGGTCTAGCGGGAGAGGCGGGGAGCTGTTTTTT.